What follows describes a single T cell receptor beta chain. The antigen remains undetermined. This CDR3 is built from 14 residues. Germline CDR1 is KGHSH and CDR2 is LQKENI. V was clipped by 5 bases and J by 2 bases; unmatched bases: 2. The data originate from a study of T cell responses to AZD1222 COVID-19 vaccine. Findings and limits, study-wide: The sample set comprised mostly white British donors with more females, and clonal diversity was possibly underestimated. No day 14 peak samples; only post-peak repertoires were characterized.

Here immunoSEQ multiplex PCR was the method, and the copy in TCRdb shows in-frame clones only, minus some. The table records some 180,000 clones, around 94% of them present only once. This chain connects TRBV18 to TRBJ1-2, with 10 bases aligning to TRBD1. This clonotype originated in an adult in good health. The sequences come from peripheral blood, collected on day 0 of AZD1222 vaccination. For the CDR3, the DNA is TGTGCCAGCTCAGGGACAGGGGCCAACTATGGCTACACCTTC. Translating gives CASSGTGANYGYTF.